Described below is a single T cell receptor beta chain sequence and its context. These data belong to a study of blood T cell repertoires in COVID-19. In the study's own analysis: Reference gene primer amplification gave nucleated cell count estimates. Method: immunoSEQ multiplex PCR; TCRdb's copy keeps in-frame clones and lacks some. The DNA was the basis for D and trimming; V, J and clone size are from that table. Of some 73,000 clones listed, about 82% are singletons. Patients in Seattle were enrolled during active infection, then followed longitudinally. The sequenced material came from peripheral blood. This sequence was found in a man aged 45-60 years with COVID-19, enrolled during active disease.

The CDR3 loop reads CAIGLASYEQYF. For the CDR3, the DNA is TGTGCCATCGGACTAGCGTCCTACGAGCAGTACTTC. The rearrangement links TRBV10-3 to TRBJ2-7; 9 bases match TRBD2. Germline V gene data show CDR1 as ENHRY and CDR2 as SYGVKD. V was pared by 8 bases and J by 1 base, with 0 bases of the junction left unmatched. There are 12 residues in the CDR3.